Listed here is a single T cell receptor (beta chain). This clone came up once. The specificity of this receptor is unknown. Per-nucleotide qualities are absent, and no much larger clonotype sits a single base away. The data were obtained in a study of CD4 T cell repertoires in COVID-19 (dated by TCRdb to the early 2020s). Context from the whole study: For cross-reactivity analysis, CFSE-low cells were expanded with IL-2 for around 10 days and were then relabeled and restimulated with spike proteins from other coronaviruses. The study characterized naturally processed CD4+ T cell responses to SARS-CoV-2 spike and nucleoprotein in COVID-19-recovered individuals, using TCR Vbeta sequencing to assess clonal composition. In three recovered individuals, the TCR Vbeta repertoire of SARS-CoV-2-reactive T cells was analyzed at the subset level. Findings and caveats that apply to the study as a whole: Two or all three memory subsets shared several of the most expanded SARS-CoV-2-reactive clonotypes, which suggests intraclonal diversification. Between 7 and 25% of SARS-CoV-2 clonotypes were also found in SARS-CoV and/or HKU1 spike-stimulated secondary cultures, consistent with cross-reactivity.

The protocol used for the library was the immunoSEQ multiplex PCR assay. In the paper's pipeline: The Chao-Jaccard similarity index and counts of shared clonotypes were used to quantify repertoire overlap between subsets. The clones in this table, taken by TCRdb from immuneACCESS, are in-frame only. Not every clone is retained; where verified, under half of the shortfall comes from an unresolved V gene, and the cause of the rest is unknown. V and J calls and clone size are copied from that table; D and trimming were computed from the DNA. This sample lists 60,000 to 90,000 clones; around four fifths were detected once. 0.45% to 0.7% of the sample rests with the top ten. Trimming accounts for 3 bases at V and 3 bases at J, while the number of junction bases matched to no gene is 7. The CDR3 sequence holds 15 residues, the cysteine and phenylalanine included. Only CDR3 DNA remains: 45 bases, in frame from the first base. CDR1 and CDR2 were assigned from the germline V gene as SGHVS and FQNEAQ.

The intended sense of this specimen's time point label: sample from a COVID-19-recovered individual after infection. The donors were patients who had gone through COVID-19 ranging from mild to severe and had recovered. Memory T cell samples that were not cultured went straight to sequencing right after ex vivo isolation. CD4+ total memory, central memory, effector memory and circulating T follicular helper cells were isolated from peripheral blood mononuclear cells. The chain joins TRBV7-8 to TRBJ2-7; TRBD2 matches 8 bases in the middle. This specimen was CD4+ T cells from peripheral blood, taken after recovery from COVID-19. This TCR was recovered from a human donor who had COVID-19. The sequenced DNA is TGTGCCAGCAGCTTTATAAGCGCGGGGGGCTACGAGCAGTACTTC. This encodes CASSFISAGGYEQYF.